Listed here is a single TCR beta chain. The PCR was carried out with 60 Vbeta primers and 13 Jbeta primers. Here immunoSEQ multiplex PCR was the method, and the copy in TCRdb shows in-frame clones only, minus some. Here the sample spans approximately 160,000 clones, 80% to 85% being singletons. The data stem from a study of cytomegalovirus exposure and HLA in healthy donors. The V segment lost 4 bases and the J segment 2 bases; nucleotides outside the gene matches: 6. This CDR3 is built from 15 residues. The germline CDR1 and CDR2 sequences are SGHNT and YYREEE (reference sequence). The clonotype originates from a human donor in good health. Material: PBMCs. The rearrangement uses TRBV5-4 and TRBJ1-2; 9 bases agree with TRBD1. Written as DNA, the CDR3 is TGTGCCAGCAGCAGACAGGGGGGGATAAACTATGGCTACACCTTC. This codes for CASSRQGGINYGYTF.